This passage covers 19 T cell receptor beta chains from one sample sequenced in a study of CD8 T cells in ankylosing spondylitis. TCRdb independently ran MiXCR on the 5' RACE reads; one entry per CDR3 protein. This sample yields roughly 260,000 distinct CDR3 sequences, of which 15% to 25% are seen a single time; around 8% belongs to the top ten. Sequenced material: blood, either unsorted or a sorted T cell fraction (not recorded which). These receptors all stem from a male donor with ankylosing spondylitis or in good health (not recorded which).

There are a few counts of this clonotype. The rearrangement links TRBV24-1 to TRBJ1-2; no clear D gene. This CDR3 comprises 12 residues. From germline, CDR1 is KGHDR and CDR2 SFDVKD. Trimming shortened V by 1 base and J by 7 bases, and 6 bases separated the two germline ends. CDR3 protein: CATSDLVGGYTF. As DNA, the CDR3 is TGTGCCACCAGTGATTTAGTGGGTGGCTACACCTTC.

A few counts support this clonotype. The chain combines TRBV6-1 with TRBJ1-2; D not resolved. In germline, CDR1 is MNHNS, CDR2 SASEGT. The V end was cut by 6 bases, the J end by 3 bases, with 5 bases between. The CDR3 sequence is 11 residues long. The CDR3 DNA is TGTGCCAGCAGACGGGACTATGGCTACACCTTC. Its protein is CASRRDYGYTF.

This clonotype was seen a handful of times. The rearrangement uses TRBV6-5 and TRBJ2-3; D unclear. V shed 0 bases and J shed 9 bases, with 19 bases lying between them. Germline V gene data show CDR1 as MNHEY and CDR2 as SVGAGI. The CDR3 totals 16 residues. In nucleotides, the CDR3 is TGTGCCAGCAGTTACTCCCGAGCCTTCCTGGCCGGGACGCAGTATTTT. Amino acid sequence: CASSYSRAFLAGTQYF.

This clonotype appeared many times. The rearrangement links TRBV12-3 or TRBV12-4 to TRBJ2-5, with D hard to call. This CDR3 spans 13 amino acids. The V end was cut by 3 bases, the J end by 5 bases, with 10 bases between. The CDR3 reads CASSLNFRETQYF. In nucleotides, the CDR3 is TGTGCCAGCAGTTTGAATTTCAGGGAGACCCAGTACTTC.

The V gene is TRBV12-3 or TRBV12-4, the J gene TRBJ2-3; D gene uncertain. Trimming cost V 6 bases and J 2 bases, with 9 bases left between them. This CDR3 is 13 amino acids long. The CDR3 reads CASSGPITDTQYF. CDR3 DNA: TGTGCCAGCAGCGGACCGATCACAGATACGCAGTATTTT.

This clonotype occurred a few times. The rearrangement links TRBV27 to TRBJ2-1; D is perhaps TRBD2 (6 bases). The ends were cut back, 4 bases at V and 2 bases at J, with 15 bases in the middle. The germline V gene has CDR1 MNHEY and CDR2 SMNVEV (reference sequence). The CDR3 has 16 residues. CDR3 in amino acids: CASSSDGSSTYNEQFF. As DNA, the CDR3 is TGTGCCAGCAGTTCCGACGGGAGTAGTACCTACAATGAGCAGTTCTTC.

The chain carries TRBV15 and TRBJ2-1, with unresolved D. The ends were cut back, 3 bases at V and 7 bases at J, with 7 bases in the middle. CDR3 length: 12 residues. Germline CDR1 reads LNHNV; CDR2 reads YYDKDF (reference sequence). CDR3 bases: TGTGCCACCAGCAGTATGTTAAATGAGCAGTTCTTC. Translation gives CATSSMLNEQFF.

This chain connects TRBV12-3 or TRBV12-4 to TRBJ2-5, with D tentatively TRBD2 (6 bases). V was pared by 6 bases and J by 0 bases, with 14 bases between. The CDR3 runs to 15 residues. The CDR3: CASSRRGRDQETQYF. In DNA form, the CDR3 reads TGTGCCAGCAGCCGGAGGGGCAGGGACCAAGAGACCCAGTACTTC.

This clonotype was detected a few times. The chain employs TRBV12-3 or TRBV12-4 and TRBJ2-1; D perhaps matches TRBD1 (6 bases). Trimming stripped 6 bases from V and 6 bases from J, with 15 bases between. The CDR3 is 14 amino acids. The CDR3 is CASSWGRGGNEQFF. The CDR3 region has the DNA TGTGCCAGCAGCTGGGGCCGAGGGGGCAATGAGCAGTTCTTC.

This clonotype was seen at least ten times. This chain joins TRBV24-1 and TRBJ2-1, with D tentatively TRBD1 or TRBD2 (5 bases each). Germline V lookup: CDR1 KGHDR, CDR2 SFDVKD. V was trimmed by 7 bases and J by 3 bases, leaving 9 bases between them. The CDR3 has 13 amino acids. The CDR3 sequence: CATRADNYNEQFF. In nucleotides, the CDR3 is TGTGCCACCAGAGCGGACAACTACAATGAGCAGTTCTTC.

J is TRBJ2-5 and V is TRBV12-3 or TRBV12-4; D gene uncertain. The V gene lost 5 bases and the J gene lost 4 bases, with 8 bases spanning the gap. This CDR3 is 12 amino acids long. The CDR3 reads CASSRGVETQYF. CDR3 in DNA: TGTGCCAGCAGTCGAGGTGTAGAGACCCAGTACTTC.

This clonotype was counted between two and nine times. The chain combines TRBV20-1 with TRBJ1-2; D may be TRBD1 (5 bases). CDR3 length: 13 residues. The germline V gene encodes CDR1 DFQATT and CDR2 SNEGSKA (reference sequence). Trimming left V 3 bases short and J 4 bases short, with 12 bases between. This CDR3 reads CSARAGTGYGYTF. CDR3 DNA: TGCAGTGCTAGGGCCGGGACGGGCTATGGCTACACCTTC.

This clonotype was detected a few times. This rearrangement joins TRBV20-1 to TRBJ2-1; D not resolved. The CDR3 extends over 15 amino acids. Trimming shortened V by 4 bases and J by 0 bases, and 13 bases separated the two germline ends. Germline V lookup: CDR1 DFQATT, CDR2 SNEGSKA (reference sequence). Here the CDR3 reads CSAKDSPSSYNEQFF. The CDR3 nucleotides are TGCAGTGCTAAAGATAGCCCGAGCTCCTACAATGAGCAGTTCTTC.

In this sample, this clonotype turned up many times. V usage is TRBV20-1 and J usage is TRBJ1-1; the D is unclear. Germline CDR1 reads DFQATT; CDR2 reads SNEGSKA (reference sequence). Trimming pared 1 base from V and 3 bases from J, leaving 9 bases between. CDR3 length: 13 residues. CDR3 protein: CSARGAADTEAFF. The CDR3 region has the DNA TGCAGTGCTAGAGGGGCAGCGGACACTGAAGCTTTCTTT.

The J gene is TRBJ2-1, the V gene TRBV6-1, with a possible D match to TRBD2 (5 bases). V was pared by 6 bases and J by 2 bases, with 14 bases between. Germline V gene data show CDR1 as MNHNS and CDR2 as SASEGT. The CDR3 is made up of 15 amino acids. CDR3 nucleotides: TGTGCCAGCAGAATATCTAGCCCGGCCTACAATGAGCAGTTCTTC. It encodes CASRISSPAYNEQFF.

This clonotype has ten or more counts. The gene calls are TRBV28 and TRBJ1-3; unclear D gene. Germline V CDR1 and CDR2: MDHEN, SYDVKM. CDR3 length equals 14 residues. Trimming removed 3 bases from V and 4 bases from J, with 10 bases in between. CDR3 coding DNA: TGTGCCAGCAGTTTCCTGGCGGCAGGAAACACCATATATTTT. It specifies CASSFLAAGNTIYF.

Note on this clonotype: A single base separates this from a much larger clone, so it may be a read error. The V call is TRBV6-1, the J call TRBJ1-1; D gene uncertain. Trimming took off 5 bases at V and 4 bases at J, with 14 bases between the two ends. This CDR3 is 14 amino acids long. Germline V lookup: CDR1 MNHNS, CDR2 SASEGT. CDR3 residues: CASSRGSPSTEAFF. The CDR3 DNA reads TGTGCCAGCAGTCGAGGGTCACCGAGCACTGAAGCTTTCTTT.

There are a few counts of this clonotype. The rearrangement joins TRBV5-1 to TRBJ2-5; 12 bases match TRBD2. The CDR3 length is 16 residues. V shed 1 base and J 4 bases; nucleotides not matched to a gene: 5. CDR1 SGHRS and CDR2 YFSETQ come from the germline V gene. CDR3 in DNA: TGCGCCAGCAGCTTGAGACTAGCGGGAGTCGGAGAGACCCAGTACTTC. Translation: CASSLRLAGVGETQYF.

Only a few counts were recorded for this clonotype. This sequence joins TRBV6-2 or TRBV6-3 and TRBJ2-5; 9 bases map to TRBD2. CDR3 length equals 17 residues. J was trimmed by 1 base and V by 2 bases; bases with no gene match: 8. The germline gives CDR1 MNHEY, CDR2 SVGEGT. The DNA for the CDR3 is TGTGCCAGCAGTTACGGTTTTAGCGGGGGAAGCCAAGAGACCCAGTACTTC. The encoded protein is CASSYGFSGGSQETQYF.